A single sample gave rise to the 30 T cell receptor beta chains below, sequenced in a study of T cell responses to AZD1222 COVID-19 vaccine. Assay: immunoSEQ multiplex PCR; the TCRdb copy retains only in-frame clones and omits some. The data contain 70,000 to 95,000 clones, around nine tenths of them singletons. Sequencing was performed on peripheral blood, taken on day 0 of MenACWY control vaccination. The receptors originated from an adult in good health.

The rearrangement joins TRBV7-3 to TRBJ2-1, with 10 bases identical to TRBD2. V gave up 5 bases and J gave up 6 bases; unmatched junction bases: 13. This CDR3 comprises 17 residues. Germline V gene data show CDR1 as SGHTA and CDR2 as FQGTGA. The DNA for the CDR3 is TGTGCCAGCAGCCAGACCGGCCAGCGGGGGGGCCGCAATGAGCAGTTCTTC. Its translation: CASSQTGQRGGRNEQFF.

CDR3 bases: TGTGCCAGCAGTTACTCACTGGGATACTATGGCTACACCTTC. Amino acids: CASSYSLGYYGYTF. The V call is TRBV6-5, the J call TRBJ1-2; D is unclear. Trimming cost V 0 bases and J 3 bases, with 8 bases left between them. There are 14 residues in the CDR3. The germline gives CDR1 MNHEY, CDR2 SVGAGI.

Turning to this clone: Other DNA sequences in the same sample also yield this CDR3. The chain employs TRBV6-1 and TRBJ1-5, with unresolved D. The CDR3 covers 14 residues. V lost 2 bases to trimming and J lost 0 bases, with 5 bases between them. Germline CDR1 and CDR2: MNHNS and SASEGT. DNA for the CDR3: TGTGCCAGCAGTGAACTGGATAGCAATCAGCCCCAGCATTTT. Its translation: CASSELDSNQPQHF.

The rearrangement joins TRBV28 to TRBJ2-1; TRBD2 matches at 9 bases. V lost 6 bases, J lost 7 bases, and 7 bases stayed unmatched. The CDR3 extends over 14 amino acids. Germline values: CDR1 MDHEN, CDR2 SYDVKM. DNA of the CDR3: TGTGCCAGCAGAACCGGGACTAGCTCTAATGAGCAGTTCTTC. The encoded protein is CASRTGTSSNEQFF.

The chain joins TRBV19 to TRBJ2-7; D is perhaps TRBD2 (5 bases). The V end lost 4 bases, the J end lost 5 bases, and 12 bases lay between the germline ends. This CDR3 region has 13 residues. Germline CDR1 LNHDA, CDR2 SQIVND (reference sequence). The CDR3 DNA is TGTGCCAGTAGTAAAGAGGGATACAACGAGCAGTACTTC. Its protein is CASSKEGYNEQYF.

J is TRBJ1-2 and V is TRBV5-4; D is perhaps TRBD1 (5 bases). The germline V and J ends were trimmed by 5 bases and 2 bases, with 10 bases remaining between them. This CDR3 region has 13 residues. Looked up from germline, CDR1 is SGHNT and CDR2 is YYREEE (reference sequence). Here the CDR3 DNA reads TGTGCCAGCAGGCAGACAGAGAACTATGGCTACACCTTC. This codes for CASRQTENYGYTF.

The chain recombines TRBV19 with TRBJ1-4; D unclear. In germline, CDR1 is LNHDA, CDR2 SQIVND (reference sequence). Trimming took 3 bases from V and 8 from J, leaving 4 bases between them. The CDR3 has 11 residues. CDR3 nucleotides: TGTGCCAGTAGTATCTACGAAAAACTGTTTTTT. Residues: CASSIYEKLFF.

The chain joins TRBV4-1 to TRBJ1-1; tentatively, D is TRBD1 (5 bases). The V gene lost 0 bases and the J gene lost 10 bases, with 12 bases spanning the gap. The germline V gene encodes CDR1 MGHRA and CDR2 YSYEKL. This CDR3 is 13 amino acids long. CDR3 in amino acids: CASSQDRVGGAFF. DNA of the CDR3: TGCGCCAGCAGCCAAGACAGGGTCGGAGGAGCTTTCTTT.

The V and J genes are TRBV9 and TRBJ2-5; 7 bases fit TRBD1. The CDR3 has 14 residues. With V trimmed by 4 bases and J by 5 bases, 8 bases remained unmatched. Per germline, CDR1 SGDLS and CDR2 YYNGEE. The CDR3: CASSFQGGEETQYF. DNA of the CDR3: TGTGCCAGCAGCTTTCAAGGGGGCGAGGAGACCCAGTACTTC.

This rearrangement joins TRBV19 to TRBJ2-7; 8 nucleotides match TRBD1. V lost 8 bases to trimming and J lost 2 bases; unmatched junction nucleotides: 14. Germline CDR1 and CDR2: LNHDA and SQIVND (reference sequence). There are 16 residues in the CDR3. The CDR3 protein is CASPTPRDRQTYEQYF. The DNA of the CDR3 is TGTGCCAGTCCGACGCCGAGGGACAGGCAAACCTACGAGCAGTACTTC.

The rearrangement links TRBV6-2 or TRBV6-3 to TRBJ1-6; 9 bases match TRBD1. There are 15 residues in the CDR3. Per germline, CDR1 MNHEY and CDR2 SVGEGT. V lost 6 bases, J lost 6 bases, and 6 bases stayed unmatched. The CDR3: CASSDRQGVNSPLHF. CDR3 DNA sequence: TGTGCCAGCAGCGATAGACAGGGGGTTAATTCACCCCTCCACTTT.

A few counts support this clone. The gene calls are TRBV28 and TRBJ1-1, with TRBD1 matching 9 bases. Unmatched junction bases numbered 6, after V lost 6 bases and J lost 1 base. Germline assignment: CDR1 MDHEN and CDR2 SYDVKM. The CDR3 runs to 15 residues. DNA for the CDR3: TGTGCCAGCAGCCCTCAGGACAGGGGGAACACTGAAGCTTTCTTT. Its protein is CASSPQDRGNTEAFF.

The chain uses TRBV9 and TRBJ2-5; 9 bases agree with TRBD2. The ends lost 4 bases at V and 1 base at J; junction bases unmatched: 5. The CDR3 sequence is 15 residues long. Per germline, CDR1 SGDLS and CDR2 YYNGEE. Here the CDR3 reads CASSSAGGPQETQYF. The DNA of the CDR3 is TGTGCCAGCAGCTCGGCGGGGGGGCCCCAAGAGACCCAGTACTTC.

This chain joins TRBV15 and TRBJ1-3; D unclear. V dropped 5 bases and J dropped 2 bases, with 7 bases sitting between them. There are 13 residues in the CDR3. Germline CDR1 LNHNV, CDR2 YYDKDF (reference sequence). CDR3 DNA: TGTGCCACCAGCCACACTCCTGGAAACACCATATATTTT. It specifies CATSHTPGNTIYF.

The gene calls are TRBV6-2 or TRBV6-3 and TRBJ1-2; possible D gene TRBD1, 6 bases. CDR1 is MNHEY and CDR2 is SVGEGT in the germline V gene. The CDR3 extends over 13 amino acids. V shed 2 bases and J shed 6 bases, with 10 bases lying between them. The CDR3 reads CASSYGTFNGYTF. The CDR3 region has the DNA TGTGCCAGCAGTTACGGGACATTTAATGGCTACACCTTC.

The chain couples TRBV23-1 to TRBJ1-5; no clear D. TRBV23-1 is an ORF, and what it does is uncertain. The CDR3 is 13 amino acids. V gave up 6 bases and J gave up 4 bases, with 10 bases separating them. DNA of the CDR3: TGCGCCAGCAGGGACGTCCTTAATCAGCCCCAGCATTTT. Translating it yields CASRDVLNQPQHF.

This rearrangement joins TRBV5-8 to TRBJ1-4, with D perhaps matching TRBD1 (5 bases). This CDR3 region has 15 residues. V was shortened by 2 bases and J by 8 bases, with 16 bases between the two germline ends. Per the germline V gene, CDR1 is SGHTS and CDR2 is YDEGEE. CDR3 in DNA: TGTGCCAGCAGCTTCCGGCACCCGCGGGGGGAAAAACTGTTTTTT. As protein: CASSFRHPRGEKLFF. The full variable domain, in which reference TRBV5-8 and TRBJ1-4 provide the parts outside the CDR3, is EAGVTQSPTHLIKTRGQQATLRCSPISGHTSVYWYQQALGLGLQFLLWYDEGEERNRGNFPPRFSGRQFPNYSSELNVNALELEDSALYLCASSFRHPRGEKLFFGSGTQLSVL.

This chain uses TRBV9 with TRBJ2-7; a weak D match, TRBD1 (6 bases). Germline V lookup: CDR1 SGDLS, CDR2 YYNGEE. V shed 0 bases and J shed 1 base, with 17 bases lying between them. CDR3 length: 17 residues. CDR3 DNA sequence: TGTGCCAGCAGCGTAGGGGTTTCAGGGGTCGGATCCTACGAGCAGTACTTC. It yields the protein CASSVGVSGVGSYEQYF.

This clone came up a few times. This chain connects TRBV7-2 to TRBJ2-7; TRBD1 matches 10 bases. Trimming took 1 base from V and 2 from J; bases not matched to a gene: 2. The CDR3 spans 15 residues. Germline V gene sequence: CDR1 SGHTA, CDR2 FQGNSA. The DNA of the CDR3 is TGTGCCAGCAGCTTAGGCGGGACAGGGGCCTACGAGCAGTACTTC. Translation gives CASSLGGTGAYEQYF.

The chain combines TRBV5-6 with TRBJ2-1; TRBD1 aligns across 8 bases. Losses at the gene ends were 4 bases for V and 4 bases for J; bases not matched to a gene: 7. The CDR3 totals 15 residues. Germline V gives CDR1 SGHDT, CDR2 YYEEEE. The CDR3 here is CASSLGRTGYNEQFF. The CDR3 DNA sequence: TGTGCCAGCAGCCTCGGCCGGACAGGGTACAATGAGCAGTTCTTC.

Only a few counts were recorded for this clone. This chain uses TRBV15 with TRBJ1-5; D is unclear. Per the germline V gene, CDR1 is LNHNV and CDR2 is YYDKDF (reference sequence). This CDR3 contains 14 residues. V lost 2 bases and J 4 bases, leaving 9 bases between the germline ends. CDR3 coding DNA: TGTGCCACCAGCAGACGACGGGGAAATCAGCCCCAGCATTTT. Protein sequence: CATSRRRGNQPQHF.

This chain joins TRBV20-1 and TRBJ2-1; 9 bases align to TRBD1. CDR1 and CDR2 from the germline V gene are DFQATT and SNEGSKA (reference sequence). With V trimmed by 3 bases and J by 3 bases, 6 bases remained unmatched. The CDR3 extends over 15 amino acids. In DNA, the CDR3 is TGCAGTGCTAGTGCCGGGACAGGGATCTACAATGAGCAGTTCTTC. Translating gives CSASAGTGIYNEQFF.

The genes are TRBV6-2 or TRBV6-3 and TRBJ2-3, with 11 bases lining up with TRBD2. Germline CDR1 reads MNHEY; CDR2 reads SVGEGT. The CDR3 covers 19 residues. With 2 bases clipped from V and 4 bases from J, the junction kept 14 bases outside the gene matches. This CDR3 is CASSYPLSSSGGLADTQYF. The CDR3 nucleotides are TGTGCCAGCAGTTACCCTTTATCCTCTAGCGGGGGGCTGGCAGATACGCAGTATTTT.

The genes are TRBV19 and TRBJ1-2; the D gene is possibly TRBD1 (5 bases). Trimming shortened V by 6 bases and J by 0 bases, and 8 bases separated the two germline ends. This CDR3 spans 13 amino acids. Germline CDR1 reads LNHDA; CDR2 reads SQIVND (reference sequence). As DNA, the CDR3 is TGTGCCAGTAGCGACAGAGCTAACTATGGCTACACCTTC. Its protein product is CASSDRANYGYTF.

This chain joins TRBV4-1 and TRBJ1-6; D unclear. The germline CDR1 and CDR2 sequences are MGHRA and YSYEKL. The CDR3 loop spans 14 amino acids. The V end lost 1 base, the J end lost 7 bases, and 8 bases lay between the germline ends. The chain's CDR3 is CASSQVVGNSPLHF. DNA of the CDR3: TGCGCCAGCAGCCAAGTTGTCGGGAATTCACCCCTCCACTTT.

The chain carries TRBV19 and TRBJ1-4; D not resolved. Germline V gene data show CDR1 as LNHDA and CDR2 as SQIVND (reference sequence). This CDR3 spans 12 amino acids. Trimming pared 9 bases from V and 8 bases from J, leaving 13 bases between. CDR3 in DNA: TGTGCCAGCCAATTCAGGTCCGAAAAACTGTTTTTT. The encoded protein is CASQFRSEKLFF.

The CDR3 DNA is TGTGCCTGGAGTGTTGGTGAGGGTTCACCCCTCCACTTT. This codes for CAWSVGEGSPLHF. This chain links TRBV30 with TRBJ1-6; D remains unclear. CDR3 length equals 13 residues. Deletions cut 0 bases from V and 9 bases from J, with 9 bases between. CDR1 and CDR2 (germline): GTSNPN, SVGIG (reference sequence).

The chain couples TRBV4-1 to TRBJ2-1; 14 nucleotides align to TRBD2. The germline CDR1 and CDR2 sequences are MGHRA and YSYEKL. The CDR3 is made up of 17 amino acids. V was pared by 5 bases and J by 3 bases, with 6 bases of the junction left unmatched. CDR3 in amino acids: CASSWTSGGNGYNEQFF. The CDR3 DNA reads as TGCGCCAGCAGCTGGACTAGCGGGGGGAATGGCTACAATGAGCAGTTCTTC.

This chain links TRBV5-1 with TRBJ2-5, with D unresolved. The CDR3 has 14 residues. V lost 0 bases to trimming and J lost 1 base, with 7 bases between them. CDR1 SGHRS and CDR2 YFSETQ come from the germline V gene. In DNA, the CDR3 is TGCGCCAGCAGCTTGGAGCCTAGCCAAGAGACCCAGTACTTC. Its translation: CASSLEPSQETQYF.

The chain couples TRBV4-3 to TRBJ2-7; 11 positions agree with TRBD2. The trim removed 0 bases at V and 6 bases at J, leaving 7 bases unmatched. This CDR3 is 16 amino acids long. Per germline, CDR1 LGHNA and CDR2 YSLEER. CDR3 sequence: CASSQDKTLAGVEQYF. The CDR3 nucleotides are TGCGCCAGCAGCCAAGATAAGACACTAGCGGGGGTCGAGCAGTACTTC.